The clone carrying this T cell receptor (beta chain) is a singleton in its sample. The same CDR3 can be traced to other DNA sequences in this sample. The data stem from a study of blood T cell repertoires in COVID-19. Patients at the Seattle site were enrolled during active infection and followed longitudinally. Measured with immunoSEQ multiplex PCR; TCRdb has only the in-frame clones, and not every one. Found here are 250,000 to 350,000 clones, less than 85% of them singletons; the top ten hold roughly 1.5%. The CDR3 runs to 14 residues. CDR1 is MNHEY, CDR2 SVGAGI, per germline. Trimming removed 5 bases from V and 2 bases from J; junction bases left unmatched: 6.

The genes are TRBV6-5 and TRBJ2-7; 7 positions agree with TRBD1. This receptor was obtained from a human donor with COVID-19, enrolled during active disease. The donor label of this sample is uncertain. Sample: peripheral blood. The CDR3 DNA sequence: TGTGCCAGCAGTCGCGACAGGGCGGCCTACGAGCAGTACTTC. Protein sequence: CASSRDRAAYEQYF.